The T cell receptor (beta chain) under discussion was sequenced for a study of CD8+ T cells in alopecia areata. Study overall: Treated patients were dosed with oral tofacitinib, taking 5 to 10 mg twice daily. Study-level findings and limits: Normal skin's resident alphabeta T cells are sequenced alongside lesional scalp T cells. The treated group had a single nonresponder, limiting CD8+ expansion-response conclusions.

Germline V gene sequence: CDR1 SEHNR, CDR2 FQNEAQ (reference sequence). The V segment lost 11 bases and the J segment 2 bases; nucleotides outside the gene matches: 10. The CDR3 runs to 14 residues. Note on this clone: Its specificity is unknown.

Reverse transcription of extracted RNA yielded cDNA, which provided the sequencing template. Assay: immunoSEQ multiplex PCR; the TCRdb copy retains only in-frame clones and omits some. The sample shows roughly 200,000 clones, under 60% of them seen only once. The treatment was: oral pan-JAK inhibitor, 5-10 mg twice daily. T lymphocytes (CD4+ and CD8+) were sorted from PBMCs. The material sequenced was CD8+ T cells sorted from blood, taken at week 24, from a patient treated with tofacitinib. The genes are TRBV7-9 and TRBJ2-3, with TRBD1 matching 7 bases. The sequence derives from a human donor with alopecia areata. The CDR3 region has the DNA TGTGCCGGGACCCGGGACAGCTTCACAGATACGCAGTATTTT. As protein: CAGTRDSFTDTQYF.